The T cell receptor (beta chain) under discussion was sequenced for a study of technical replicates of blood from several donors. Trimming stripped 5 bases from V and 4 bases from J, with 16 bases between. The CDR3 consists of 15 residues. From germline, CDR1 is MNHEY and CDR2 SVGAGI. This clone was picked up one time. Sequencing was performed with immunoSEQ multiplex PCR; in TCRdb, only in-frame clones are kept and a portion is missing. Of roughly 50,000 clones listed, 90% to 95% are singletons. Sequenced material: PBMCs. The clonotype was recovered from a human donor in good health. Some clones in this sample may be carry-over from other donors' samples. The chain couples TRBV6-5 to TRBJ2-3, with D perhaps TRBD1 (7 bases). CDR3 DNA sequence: TGTGCCAGCAGTATAAGACAGGGAGGCCCAGATACGCAGTATTTT. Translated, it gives CASSIRQGGPDTQYF.